Described below is a single T cell receptor (beta chain) sequence and its context. What it binds is not known. One junction end does not reproduce the germline sequence, and a read error may be involved. The data belong to a study of identical twins. TCRdb independently ran MiXCR on the 5' RACE reads; one entry per CDR3 protein. There are 1.5 million to 2 million distinct CDR3 sequences in the sample; less than 35% occur only once, and around 0.25% lies in the top ten. Study-wide findings and caveats: With abundant cord blood beta clonotypes, insertions were fewer; memory repertoires showed no such pattern. Where out-of-frame alpha sequences were twin-shared, they showed excess low generation probability.

This TCR was sampled from a newborn girl in good health. Sequences were obtained from cord blood.

The CDR3 DNA reads TGTACCAGCAGCGAATATAGCGGGGGAGGTACAGATACGCAGTATTTT. Residues: CTSSEYSGGGTDTQYF. The V and J genes are TRBV4-2 and TRBJ2-3; 9 bases are shared with TRBD2. This CDR3 has 16 residues. The germline V gene encodes CDR1 LGHNA and CDR2 YNFKEQ.